The T cell receptor (beta chain) described here comes from a study of blood T cell repertoires in COVID-19. As for the study in general: From the United States, Italy and Spain came samples of acute and convalescent COVID-19. PBMCs, B-cell-depleted T cells, or T cells provided the cDNA or gDNA that made up the material.

Per the authors' pipeline: Reference gene primer amplification in the assay estimated nucleated cell counts. Only in-frame clones appear in the TCRdb table, and some are missing; sequencing was by immunoSEQ multiplex PCR. D and trimming come from the DNA, and the V and J calls and clone size come from that table. The profile shows over 70,000 clones, approximately 86% of them singletons. The CDR3 has 14 amino acids. Trimming left V 1 base short and J 2 bases short, with 9 bases between. Germline V CDR1 and CDR2: SGHDN, FVKESK. The chain couples TRBV14 to TRBJ2-7; D is uncertain. Sequencing used peripheral blood. This clonotype was obtained from a human donor in a cohort sampled during active COVID-19. CDR3 DNA: TGTGCCAGCAGCCAAGCCCTTTACACCTACGAGCAGTACTTC. This sequence encodes CASSQALYTYEQYF.